The clone carrying this TCR beta chain was seen at least ten times. TCRdb ran MiXCR on the 5' RACE reads and lists one entry per CDR3 protein. Of fewer than 350,000 distinct CDR3 sequences detected, approximately 14% appear once; the ten largest clones hold around 20%. The J segment lost 4 bases and the V segment lost 2 bases, leaving 4 bases of the junction unmatched. Germline loops: CDR1 SGHVS, CDR2 FQNEAQ. CDR3 size: 15 residues. This record belongs to a study of T-cell memory formation after mild COVID-19. Sequencing was performed on PBMCs or a T cell subset sorted from them (not recorded which). The clonotype comes from a man in his late teens or twenties who had mild COVID-19 (a few samples of this study predate the infection). Cell type and time point are not known. The rearrangement joins TRBV7-8 to TRBJ2-1; 8 bases fit TRBD2. CDR3 DNA: TGTGCCAGCAGCTTAACTAGCGGACGGTACAATGAGCAGTTCTTC. This gives the protein CASSLTSGRYNEQFF.